This TCR beta chain was obtained from a study of shared clonotypes between healthy human individuals. Study outcomes and limitations: Investigators expected sequencing depth to affect clonotype sharing among donors. Limitation of the genetic and exposure-history diversity represented came from the few donors.

Combining CD45RO+ cells with CCR7-negative CD45RA+ TemRA cells gave CD8 memory. The table came from immunoSEQ multiplex PCR; TCRdb's copy has only in-frame clones and leaves some out. The sample has about 380,000 clones, just over 95% seen once. V was shortened by 2 bases and J by 6 bases, with 21 bases between the two germline ends. This CDR3 comprises 16 residues. Germline V gene lookup returns CDR1 SGDLS and CDR2 YYNGEE. This clone was detected once. The antigen is not known. This TCR was sampled from a man aged 25-45 years in good health. Sample: memory CD8+ T cells sorted from blood. Subset noted: CD45RO+ cells pooled with CCR7-negative TemRA cells. J is TRBJ2-7 and V is TRBV9; the D call may be TRBD1 or TRBD2 (5 bases each). CDR3 nucleotides: TGTGCCAGCAGCGTCGATAACTTAACCGGGGCCCTCGAGCAGTACTTC. It yields the protein CASSVDNLTGALEQYF.